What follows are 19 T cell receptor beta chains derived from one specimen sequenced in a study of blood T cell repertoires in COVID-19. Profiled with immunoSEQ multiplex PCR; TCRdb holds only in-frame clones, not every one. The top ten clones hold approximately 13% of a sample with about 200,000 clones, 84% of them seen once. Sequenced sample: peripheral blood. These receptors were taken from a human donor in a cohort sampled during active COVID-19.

DNA of the CDR3: TGTGCCAGCAGCTTAGTTTTTTTGCGGGAGGGCTCCGGGGAGCTGTTTTTT. This encodes CASSLVFLREGSGELFF. The chain uses TRBV7-2 and TRBJ2-2; 9 positions agree with TRBD2. Germline loops: CDR1 SGHTA, CDR2 FQGNSA. V lost 1 base, J lost 6 bases, and 9 bases stayed unmatched. This CDR3 comprises 17 residues.

CDR3 protein: CASSDGYGYTF. The CDR3 coding sequence is TGCGCCAGCAGTGACGGCTATGGCTACACCTTC. V gene TRBV10-2 combines with J gene TRBJ1-2; D gene uncertain. Trimming removed 3 bases at V and 4 bases at J, with 3 bases between. Germline CDR1 and CDR2: WSHSY and SAAADI. The CDR3 has 11 amino acids.

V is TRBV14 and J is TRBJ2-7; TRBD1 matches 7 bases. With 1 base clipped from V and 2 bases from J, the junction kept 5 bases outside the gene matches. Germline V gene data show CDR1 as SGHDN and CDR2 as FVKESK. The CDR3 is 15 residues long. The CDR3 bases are TGTGCCAGCAGCCAAGGGGCCGGACAGGCCTACGAGCAGTACTTC. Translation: CASSQGAGQAYEQYF.

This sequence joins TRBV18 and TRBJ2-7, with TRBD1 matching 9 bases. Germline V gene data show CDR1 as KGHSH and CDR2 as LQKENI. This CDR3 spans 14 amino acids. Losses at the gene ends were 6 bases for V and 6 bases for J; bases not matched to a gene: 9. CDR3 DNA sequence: TGTGCCAGCTCCCCCGGGACAGGGTCGTTCGAGCAGTACTTC. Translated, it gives CASSPGTGSFEQYF.

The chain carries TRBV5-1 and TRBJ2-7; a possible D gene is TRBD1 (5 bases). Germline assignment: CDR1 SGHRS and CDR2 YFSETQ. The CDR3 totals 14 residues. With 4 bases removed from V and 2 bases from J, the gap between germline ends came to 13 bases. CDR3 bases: TGCGCCAGCAGCCCCGCGACAGCCGCCTACGAGCAGTACTTC. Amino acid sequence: CASSPATAAYEQYF.

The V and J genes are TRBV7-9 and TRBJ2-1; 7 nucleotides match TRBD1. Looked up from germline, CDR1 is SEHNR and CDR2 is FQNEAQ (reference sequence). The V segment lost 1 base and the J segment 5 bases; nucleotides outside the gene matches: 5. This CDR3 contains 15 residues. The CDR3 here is CASSLGGTVNNEQFF. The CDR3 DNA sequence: TGTGCCAGCAGCTTAGGGGGGACAGTAAACAATGAGCAGTTCTTC.

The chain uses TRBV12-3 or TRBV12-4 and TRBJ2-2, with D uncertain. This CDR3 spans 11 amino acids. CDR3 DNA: TGTGCGTCCAGTAACACCGGGGAGCTGTTTTTT. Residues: CASSNTGELFF.

The CDR3 is CASSYSTGQGARGYTF. Written as DNA, the CDR3 is TGTGCCAGCAGTTACTCGACGGGACAGGGGGCGCGAGGCTACACCTTC. The V call is TRBV6-5, the J call TRBJ1-2; 12 bases match TRBD1. Germline CDR1 MNHEY, CDR2 SVGAGI. Unmatched junction bases numbered 7, after V lost 0 bases and J lost 8 bases. This CDR3 is 16 amino acids long.

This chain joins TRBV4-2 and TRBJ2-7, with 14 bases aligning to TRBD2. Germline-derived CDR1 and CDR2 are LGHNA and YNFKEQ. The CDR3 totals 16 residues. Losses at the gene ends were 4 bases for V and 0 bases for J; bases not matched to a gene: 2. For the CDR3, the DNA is TGTGCCAGCAGCCCGGGGACTAGCGGGAGCTCCTACGAGCAGTACTTC. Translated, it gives CASSPGTSGSSYEQYF.

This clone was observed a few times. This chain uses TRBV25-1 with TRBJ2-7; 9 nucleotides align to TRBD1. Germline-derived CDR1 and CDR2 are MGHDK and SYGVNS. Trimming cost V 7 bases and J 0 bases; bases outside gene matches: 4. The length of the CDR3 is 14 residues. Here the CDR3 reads CASNPGQGSYEQYF. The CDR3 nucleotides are TGTGCCAGCAACCCGGGACAGGGCTCCTACGAGCAGTACTTC.

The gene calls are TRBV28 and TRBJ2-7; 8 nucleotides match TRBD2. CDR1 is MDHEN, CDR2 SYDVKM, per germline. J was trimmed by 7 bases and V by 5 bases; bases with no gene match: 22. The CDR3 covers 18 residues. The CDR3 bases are TGTGCCAGCAGTGTCTCGACCGCTAGCGGGTCCACAGGGTTGGAGCAGTACTTC. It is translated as CASSVSTASGSTGLEQYF.

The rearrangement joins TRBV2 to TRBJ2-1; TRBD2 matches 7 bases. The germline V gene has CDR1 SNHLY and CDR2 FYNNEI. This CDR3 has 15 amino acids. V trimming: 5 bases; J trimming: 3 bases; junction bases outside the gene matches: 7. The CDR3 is CASSPTGGDYNEQFF. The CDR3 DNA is TGTGCCAGCAGTCCGACTGGGGGGGACTACAATGAGCAGTTCTTC.

Written as DNA, the CDR3 is TGTGCCATCAGGGAGCCGGGACAGGGTTTCTCCTACGAGCAGTACTTC. Its translation is CAIREPGQGFSYEQYF. The chain is built from TRBV10-3 and TRBJ2-7, with 9 bases aligning to TRBD1. With V trimmed by 6 bases and J by 0 bases, 9 bases remained unmatched. The CDR3 contains 16 residues. Germline V lookup: CDR1 ENHRY, CDR2 SYGVKD.

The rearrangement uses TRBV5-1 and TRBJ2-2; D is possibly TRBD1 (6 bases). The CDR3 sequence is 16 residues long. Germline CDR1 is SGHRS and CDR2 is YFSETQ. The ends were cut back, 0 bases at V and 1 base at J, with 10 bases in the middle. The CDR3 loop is CASSLESTGNTGELFF. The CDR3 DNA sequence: TGCGCCAGCAGCTTGGAATCGACAGGGAACACCGGGGAGCTGTTTTTT.

The CDR3 protein is CASSSNSGPAFF. In DNA, the CDR3 is TGTGCCAGCAGCTCCAATAGCGGACCGGCGTTCTTC. J is TRBJ2-1 and V is TRBV7-9; the D gene is possibly TRBD2 (6 bases). Deletions cut 4 bases from V and 15 bases from J, with 16 bases between. The CDR3 runs to 12 residues. Germline-derived CDR1 and CDR2 are SEHNR and FQNEAQ (reference sequence).

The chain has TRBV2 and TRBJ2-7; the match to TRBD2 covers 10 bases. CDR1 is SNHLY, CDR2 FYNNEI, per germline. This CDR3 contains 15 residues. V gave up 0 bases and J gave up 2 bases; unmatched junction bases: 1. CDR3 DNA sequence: TGTGCCAGCAGTGAAGCCAGCGGGAGGGCCTACGAGCAGTACTTC. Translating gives CASSEASGRAYEQYF.

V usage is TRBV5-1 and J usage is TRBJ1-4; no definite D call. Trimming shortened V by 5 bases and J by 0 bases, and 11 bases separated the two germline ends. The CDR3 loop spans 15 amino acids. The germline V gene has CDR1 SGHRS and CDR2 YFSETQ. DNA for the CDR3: TGCGCCAGCAGTCCGATAGTTGCAACTAATGAAAAACTGTTTTTT. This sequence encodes CASSPIVATNEKLFF.

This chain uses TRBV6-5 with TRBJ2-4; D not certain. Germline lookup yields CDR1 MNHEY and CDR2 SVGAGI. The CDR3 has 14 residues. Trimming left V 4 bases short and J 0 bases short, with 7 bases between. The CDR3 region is CASSLAGAKNIQYF. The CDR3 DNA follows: TGTGCCAGCAGTTTGGCTGGAGCCAAAAACATTCAGTACTTC.

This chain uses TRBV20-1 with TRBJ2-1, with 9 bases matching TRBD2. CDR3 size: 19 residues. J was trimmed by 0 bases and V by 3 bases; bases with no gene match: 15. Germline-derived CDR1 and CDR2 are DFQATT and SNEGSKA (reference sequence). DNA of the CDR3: TGCAGTGCTAGTCCCCGAGGCGGGAGGGGCCCGAGCTCCTACAATGAGCAGTTCTTC. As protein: CSASPRGGRGPSSYNEQFF.